Each of the 17 T cell receptor beta chains below was sequenced from the same sample in a study of vaccination and CD4 T cells after COVID-19. Time point described: late sampling 161 to 241 days after vaccination in three convalescent patients. Each CDR3 protein is one row after TCRdb ran MiXCR on the PCR reads. The sample contains 30,000 or so distinct CDR3 sequences, about 49% of which appear only once. The sequences come from CD4+ T cells from blood, collected about 7 months after SARS-CoV-2 vaccination. The source is a human donor who had recovered from COVID-19.

The chain couples TRBV10-3 to TRBJ1-5; D is unclear. Germline V lookup: CDR1 ENHRY, CDR2 SYGVKD. Trimming cost V 0 bases and J 7 bases, with 10 bases left between them. CDR3 length: 14 amino acids. The CDR3 region is CAISESGEGQPQHF. In DNA form, the CDR3 reads TGTGCCATCAGTGAGTCAGGAGAAGGCCAGCCCCAGCATTTT.

The chain is built from TRBV27 and TRBJ2-7, with TRBD1 identical over 8 bases. The CDR3 spans 15 residues. The V gene end was trimmed by 5 bases and the J gene end by 0 bases; junction bases not matched to a gene: 6. The germline gives CDR1 MNHEY, CDR2 SMNVEV (reference sequence). The CDR3 reads CASSATGAPSYEQYF. Here the CDR3 DNA reads TGTGCCAGCAGTGCGACAGGGGCCCCCTCCTACGAGCAGTACTTC.

The chain joins TRBV7-9 to TRBJ1-1; 9 positions match TRBD1. V was clipped by 0 bases and J by 1 base; unmatched bases: 3. This CDR3 spans 16 amino acids. CDR1 SEHNR and CDR2 FQNEAQ come from the germline V gene (reference sequence). The CDR3 spells CASSLAGQGRNTEAFF. The CDR3 nucleotides are TGTGCCAGCAGCTTAGCGGGACAGGGTAGGAACACTGAAGCTTTCTTT. Together with reference TRBV7-9 and TRBJ1-1, the CDR3 gives the full variable domain: DTGVSQNPRHKITKRGQNVTFRCDPISEHNRLYWYRQTLGQGPEFLTYFQNEAQLEKSRLLSDRFSAERPKGSFSTLEIQRTEQGDSAMYLCASSLAGQGRNTEAFFGQGTRLTVV.

The chain is built from TRBV6-2 or TRBV6-3 and TRBJ2-5; tentative D call: TRBD2 (5 bases). The CDR3 covers 14 residues. Germline CDR1 is MNHEY and CDR2 is SVGEGT. The V gene lost 0 bases and the J gene lost 7 bases, with 12 bases spanning the gap. CDR3 sequence (DNA): TGTGCCAGCAGTTACTCGGTAGCAGGAGGGACCCAGTACTTC. This gives the protein CASSYSVAGGTQYF.

This rearrangement joins TRBV27 to TRBJ2-3, with D perhaps given as TRBD1 or TRBD2 (5 bases each). The V end was cut by 3 bases, the J end by 5 bases, with 12 bases between. This CDR3 region has 14 residues. CDR1 MNHEY and CDR2 SMNVEV come from the germline V gene (reference sequence). The CDR3 coding sequence is TGTGCCAGCAGTTTGAGGGGATTCGGAGATACGCAGTATTTT. Translated: CASSLRGFGDTQYF.

This clonotype was detected a few times. The chain has TRBV20-1 and TRBJ2-5; maybe TRBD1 (6 bases). Germline values: CDR1 DFQATT, CDR2 SNEGSKA (reference sequence). The CDR3 length is 14 residues. Deletions cut 5 bases from V and 1 base from J, with 14 bases between. The CDR3 sequence is CSALLSRGQETQYF. The CDR3, as DNA: TGCAGTGCTCTTCTATCCAGGGGCCAAGAGACCCAGTACTTC.

This clonotype has just a few counts. The V gene is TRBV7-3, the J gene TRBJ1-6, with D perhaps TRBD1 (5 bases). Germline V gives CDR1 SGHTA, CDR2 FQGTGA. V was shortened by 5 bases and J by 9 bases, with 14 bases between the two germline ends. The CDR3 has 14 residues. In DNA, the CDR3 is TGTGCCAGCAGCCGGGGGGGGAAGGTTTCACCCCTCCACTTT. Translation: CASSRGGKVSPLHF.

The chain carries TRBV10-3 and TRBJ2-1; 9 positions agree with TRBD2. CDR1 ENHRY and CDR2 SYGVKD come from the germline V gene. CDR3 size: 15 residues. Trimming removed 3 bases from V and 8 bases from J; junction bases left unmatched: 8. CDR3 region: CAISDFGGRADEQFF. CDR3 coding DNA: TGTGCCATCAGTGATTTCGGCGGGAGGGCCGATGAGCAGTTCTTC.

The V call is TRBV5-1, the J call TRBJ1-1; D gene ambiguous. Germline-derived CDR1 and CDR2 are SGHRS and YFSETQ. There are 14 residues in the CDR3. V lost 0 bases to trimming and J lost 5 bases, with 11 bases between them. The CDR3 spells CASSLGNEWTEAFF. As DNA, the CDR3 is TGCGCCAGCAGCTTGGGTAATGAGTGGACTGAAGCTTTCTTT.

The chain uses TRBV18 and TRBJ2-5; no clear D gene. Germline values: CDR1 KGHSH, CDR2 LQKENI. This CDR3 has 13 residues. V was cut by 0 bases and J by 2 bases, with 4 bases left in between. The CDR3 region is CASSPPAQETQYF. The CDR3 region has the DNA TGTGCCAGCTCACCACCTGCGCAAGAGACCCAGTACTTC. The full variable domain, its missing parts supplied by reference TRBV18 and TRBJ2-5, is NAGVMQNPRHLVRRRGQEARLRCSPMKGHSHVYWYRQLPEEGLKFMVYLQKENIIDESGMPKERFSAEFPKEGPSILRIQQVVRGDSAAYFCASSPPAQETQYFGPGTRLLVL.

The chain couples TRBV7-3 to TRBJ2-3; the match to TRBD2 covers 7 bases. This CDR3 has 14 amino acids. Losses at the gene ends were 4 bases for V and 6 bases for J; bases not matched to a gene: 7. Germline CDR1 reads SGHTA; CDR2 reads FQGTGA. The DNA for the CDR3 is TGTGCCAGCAGCTCCACTAGCGCAGGCGATACGCAGTATTTT. This sequence encodes CASSSTSAGDTQYF.

In nucleotides, the CDR3 is TGTGCCACCAGCAGAGCCCCTGAGGGGTCTGGGGCCAACGTCCTGACTTTC. This sequence encodes CATSRAPEGSGANVLTF. The J gene is TRBJ2-6, the V gene TRBV15, with D possibly being TRBD1 or TRBD2 (5 bases each). The germline gives CDR1 LNHNV, CDR2 YYDKDF (reference sequence). V was pared by 1 base and J by 1 base, with 11 bases between. This CDR3 has 17 amino acids.

V is TRBV6-2 or TRBV6-3 and J is TRBJ2-7; TRBD1 matches at 12 bases. There are 16 residues in the CDR3. Per germline, CDR1 MNHEY and CDR2 SVGEGT. The V gene end was trimmed by 4 bases and the J gene end by 6 bases; junction bases not matched to a gene: 10. The CDR3 loop reads CASSSIHGTGGPEQYF. CDR3 DNA: TGTGCCAGCAGTTCGATCCACGGGACAGGGGGCCCCGAGCAGTACTTC.

The V gene is TRBV20-1, the J gene TRBJ2-5, with TRBD2 identical over 11 bases. After removal of 6 bases from V and 7 bases from J, the junction contained 19 bases not matched to a gene. In germline, CDR1 is DFQATT, CDR2 SNEGSKA (reference sequence). The CDR3 covers 17 residues. CDR3 region: CSAANQTSGRVSGTQYF. As DNA, the CDR3 is TGCAGTGCAGCCAACCAAACTAGCGGGAGAGTCTCTGGGACCCAGTACTTC.

V gene TRBV6-2 or TRBV6-3 combines with J gene TRBJ2-1, with TRBD2 matching 7 bases. The length of the CDR3 is 17 residues. Germline V gene sequence: CDR1 MNHEY, CDR2 SVGEGT. With V trimmed by 4 bases and J by 3 bases, 12 bases remained unmatched. CDR3 nucleotides: TGTGCCAGCAGTTTCCACTTTAGCGGGCCCCGCTACAATGAGCAGTTCTTC. Its protein is CASSFHFSGPRYNEQFF.

The chain is built from TRBV7-9 and TRBJ1-2; D not resolved. The V end lost 0 bases, the J end lost 0 bases, and 8 bases lay between the germline ends. The CDR3 is 15 residues long. Germline V gene lookup returns CDR1 SEHNR and CDR2 FQNEAQ (reference sequence). The CDR3 region is CASSLAAAANYGYTF. The CDR3 nucleotides are TGTGCCAGCAGCTTAGCGGCAGCCGCTAACTATGGCTACACCTTC.

This sequence joins TRBV6-2 or TRBV6-3 and TRBJ2-1, with 10 bases fitting TRBD2. Germline V gene sequence: CDR1 MNHEY, CDR2 SVGEGT. J gave up 9 bases and V 2 bases, and 13 bases lay outside the gene matches. The CDR3 extends over 17 amino acids. The CDR3 coding sequence is TGTGCCAGCAGTTACCCAAGCGGGAGGGACGCCTACGGTGAGCAGTTCTTC. Its translation is CASSYPSGRDAYGEQFF.